The 17 T cell receptor beta chains reported below all come from one sample, sequenced in a study of T cells in localized non-small cell lung cancer. The protocol was immunoSEQ multiplex PCR, while the TCRdb copy is restricted to in-frame clones and leaves out a portion. The sample lists more than 8,000 clones; less than 95% were seen once. This sample comprised peripheral blood, obtained before any cancer treatment. Receptor source: a male donor at least 60 years old with stage III squamous cell lung carcinoma.

The chain employs TRBV28 and TRBJ1-4, with D uncertain. Germline V CDR1 and CDR2: MDHEN, SYDVKM. The germline V and J ends were trimmed by 5 bases and 7 bases, with 17 bases remaining between them. The CDR3 loop spans 15 amino acids. CDR3 loop: CASSKDPDPSEKLFF. The DNA of the CDR3 is TGTGCCAGCAGTAAAGACCCCGACCCTAGTGAAAAACTGTTTTTT.

The genes are TRBV2 and TRBJ2-2; tentatively, D is TRBD1 (5 bases). V was trimmed by 0 bases and J by 7 bases, leaving 15 bases between them. The CDR3 spans 16 residues. Germline V CDR1 and CDR2: SNHLY, FYNNEI. CDR3 residues: CASSEAIDSSVGELFF. CDR3 coding DNA: TGTGCCAGCAGTGAAGCAATCGACAGCTCGGTCGGGGAGCTGTTTTTT.

The chain is built from TRBV9 and TRBJ2-3; 9 positions match TRBD2. Germline CDR1 is SGDLS and CDR2 is YYNGEE. The CDR3 consists of 15 residues. With V trimmed by 3 bases and J by 5 bases, 7 bases remained unmatched. Written as DNA, the CDR3 is TGTGCCAGCAGCGGAAGGACTAGCGCATTAGATACGCAGTATTTT. It yields the protein CASSGRTSALDTQYF.

The V call is TRBV9, the J call TRBJ2-5; no clear D. The germline V and J ends were trimmed by 4 bases and 5 bases, with 15 bases remaining between them. The germline V gene has CDR1 SGDLS and CDR2 YYNGEE. This CDR3 has 14 amino acids. The DNA for the CDR3 is TGTGCCAGCAGCCTAGAGGACCAGAGGGAGACCCAGTACTTC. Protein product: CASSLEDQRETQYF.

V and J are TRBV7-3 and TRBJ2-3; D uncertain. Germline V lookup: CDR1 SGHTA, CDR2 FQGTGA. V shed 5 bases and J shed 0 bases, with 9 bases lying between them. The CDR3 is 14 residues long. The CDR3 here is CASSVGRSTDTQYF. CDR3 in DNA: TGTGCCAGCAGCGTAGGACGCAGCACAGATACGCAGTATTTT.

The chain is built from TRBV6-1 and TRBJ1-1, with D unresolved. Germline lookup yields CDR1 MNHNS and CDR2 SASEGT. Trimming took off 2 bases at V and 0 bases at J, with 4 bases between the two ends. The CDR3 sequence is 13 residues long. This CDR3 reads CASSEKMNTEAFF. The CDR3 bases are TGTGCCAGCAGTGAAAAGATGAACACTGAAGCTTTCTTT.

The chain employs TRBV6-5 and TRBJ2-7; 11 bases map to TRBD1. The germline V gene has CDR1 MNHEY and CDR2 SVGAGI. The CDR3 is 13 amino acids. The ends lost 6 bases at V and 6 bases at J; junction bases unmatched: 4. The CDR3 protein is CASRSGTGGEQYF. The DNA of the CDR3 is TGTGCCAGCAGGAGCGGGACAGGGGGCGAGCAGTACTTC.

The CDR3 reads CASSQRAGNPGETQYF. CDR3 nucleotides: TGCGCCAGCAGCCAACGAGCGGGGAACCCGGGGGAGACCCAGTACTTC. This chain joins TRBV4-1 and TRBJ2-5; TRBD2 matches 7 bases. CDR1 MGHRA and CDR2 YSYEKL come from the germline V gene. The trim removed 2 bases at V and 5 bases at J, leaving 11 bases unmatched. This CDR3 is 16 amino acids long.

The chain combines TRBV11-1 with TRBJ2-3; a weak D match, TRBD2 (5 bases). CDR1 is SGHAT and CDR2 is FQDESV in the germline V gene (reference sequence). V shed 7 bases and J shed 3 bases, with 17 bases lying between them. The CDR3 is made up of 15 amino acids. In nucleotides, the CDR3 is TGTGCCAGCACCCCACTCTTGACGGGGACAGATACGCAGTATTTT. Its protein product is CASTPLLTGTDTQYF.

The CDR3 sequence is CASSSGGARMEQFF. The CDR3 DNA is TGTGCCAGCTCCAGCGGGGGGGCTCGTATGGAGCAGTTCTTC. The genes are TRBV19 and TRBJ2-1; the match to TRBD2 covers 10 bases. CDR1 is LNHDA and CDR2 is SQIVND in the germline V gene (reference sequence). V lost 9 bases to trimming and J lost 10 bases; unmatched junction nucleotides: 12. This CDR3 has 14 residues.

This rearrangement joins TRBV7-9 to TRBJ2-7; D is undetermined. The CDR3 sequence is 12 residues long. CDR1 is SEHNR, CDR2 FQNEAQ, per germline (reference sequence). V lost 5 bases and J lost 2, with 7 bases in between. The CDR3 DNA reads as TGTGCCAGCAGCCCGTGGACCTACGAGCAGTACTTC. Translated, it gives CASSPWTYEQYF.

For the CDR3, the DNA is TGCGCCAGCAGCTTGACCGGGACAGACATTTGGGCCGGGGAGCTGTTTTTT. Translation: CASSLTGTDIWAGELFF. The J gene is TRBJ2-2, the V gene TRBV5-1, with TRBD1 identical over 7 bases. The V segment lost 1 base and the J segment 6 bases; nucleotides outside the gene matches: 12. The CDR3 spans 17 residues. Germline-derived CDR1 and CDR2 are SGHRS and YFSETQ. The full variable domain, rest sourced from reference TRBV5-1 and TRBJ2-2, is KAGVTQTPRYLIKTRGQQVTLSCSPISGHRSVSWYQQTPGQGLQFLFEYFSETQRNKGNFPGRFSGRQFSNSRSEMNVSTLELGDSALYLCASSLTGTDIWAGELFFGEGSRLTVL.

V is TRBV19 and J is TRBJ1-5; 10 positions agree with TRBD1. V lost 7 bases to trimming and J lost 6 bases; unmatched junction nucleotides: 9. Per the germline V gene, CDR1 is LNHDA and CDR2 is SQIVND (reference sequence). This CDR3 is 15 amino acids long. In DNA form, the CDR3 reads TGTGCCAGTATGACACCGGGACAGGGGCCTCAGCCCCAGCATTTT. It encodes CASMTPGQGPQPQHF.

The V call is TRBV6-6, the J call TRBJ1-1; 8 bases line up with TRBD1. V was pared by 6 bases and J by 7 bases, with 4 bases of the junction left unmatched. CDR3 length: 12 amino acids. Germline CDR1 is MNHNY and CDR2 is SVGAGI (reference sequence). CDR3 region: CASSGQGLEAFF. CDR3 coding DNA: TGTGCCAGCAGCGGACAGGGACTTGAAGCTTTCTTT.

The rearrangement joins TRBV11-2 to TRBJ2-3; D not certain. The ends were cut back, 5 bases at V and 3 bases at J, with 12 bases in the middle. This CDR3 spans 14 amino acids. Germline V gene lookup returns CDR1 SGHAT and CDR2 FQNNGV. CDR3 protein: CASSRGLFTDTQYF. The CDR3 nucleotides read TGTGCCAGCAGCCGAGGCCTATTTACAGATACGCAGTATTTT.

The genes are TRBV6-1 and TRBJ2-7; D possibly corresponds to TRBD1 (7 bases). Trimming cost V 4 bases and J 4 bases, with 11 bases left between them. This CDR3 has 13 residues. Looked up from germline, CDR1 is MNHNS and CDR2 is SASEGT. The CDR3: CASSARGRYEQYF. Here the CDR3 DNA reads TGTGCCAGCAGTGCCAGGGGGAGGTACGAGCAGTACTTC.

This clone was seen a single time. The chain couples TRBV5-1 to TRBJ2-7, with D possibly TRBD1 on 6 matching bases. From germline, CDR1 is SGHRS and CDR2 YFSETQ. V lost 4 bases to trimming and J lost 4 bases, with 9 bases between them. The CDR3 consists of 12 residues. The CDR3 DNA is TGCGCCAGCAGCCGCGGACAGTACGAGCAGTACTTC. It specifies CASSRGQYEQYF.